These T cell receptor beta chains were read from a single sample in a study of CD8 T cells in Susac syndrome. One entry per CDR3 protein, called by TCRdb with MiXCR from the immunoSEQ multiplex PCR reads. The sample shows roughly 120,000 distinct CDR3 sequences, 94% of them seen only once. Sequenced sample: CD4+ T cells from PBMCs. Receptor source: a human donor with multiple sclerosis. Each CDR3 is given with its conserved first and last residue. D genes are given only for firm matches. Clone size, where shown, is once, few, many, or a class for clones that have expanded.

d_gene	v_gene	j_gene	abundance	CDR3nt	CDR3aa
TRBD1	TRBV5-1	TRBJ2-5	.	TGCGCCAGCAGTACAGGGGGCCAAGAGACCCAGTACTTC	CASSTGGQETQYF
.	TRBV4-2	TRBJ2-1	.	TGTGCCAGCAGCCAAGATACCGATAGTTCCTACAATGAGCAGTTCTTC	CASSQDTDSSYNEQFF
.	TRBV6-1	TRBJ2-6	.	TGTGCCAGCAGCCCGGACGGTGCCCCTGGGGCCAACGTCCTGACTTTC	CASSPDGAPGANVLTF
TRBD2	TRBV7-8	TRBJ2-3	.	TGTGCCAGCAGCTTAGCGGGAGGGGCAGATACGCAGTATTTT	CASSLAGGADTQYF
.	TRBV29-1	TRBJ1-2	.	TGCAGCGTTGCTACAGCGGAGCGGGAGGGCTACACCTTC	CSVATAEREGYTF
.	TRBV6-5	TRBJ2-7	.	TGTGCCAGCAGTTACTATGCAGGGGACTCCTACGAGCAGTACTTC	CASSYYAGDSYEQYF
.	TRBV7-3	TRBJ1-2	.	TGTGCCAGCAGCGTTGGACTGGAGGGCTACACCTTC	CASSVGLEGYTF
.	TRBV7-9	TRBJ2-5	.	TGTGCCAGCAGCTTAGTACAGGGGAGGGAGACCCAGTACTTC	CASSLVQGRETQYF
TRBD1	TRBV6-5	TRBJ2-7	.	TGTGCCAGCAGGGACAGGGGGCCCCGGGAGCAGTACTTC	CASRDRGPREQYF
.	TRBV24-1	TRBJ2-1	.	TGTGCCACCAGTGATGGAGGGTTCGATGAGCAGTTCTTC	CATSDGGFDEQFF
.	TRBV6-5	TRBJ1-1	.	TGTGCCAGCAGTTACTGGGACAAGAACACTGAAGCTTTCTTT	CASSYWDKNTEAFF
.	TRBV4-1	TRBJ2-3	.	TGCGCCAGCAGCAAAGGCACGGGGGCGGGCACAGATACGCAGTATTTT	CASSKGTGAGTDTQYF
.	TRBV19	TRBJ2-1	.	TGTGCCAGTAGTAACCCCTCGTTCGCAGCGGGCTCCTACAATGAGCAGTTCTTC	CASSNPSFAAGSYNEQFF
TRBD1	TRBV6-6	TRBJ2-7	.	TGTGCCAGCAGTCCCCGGGACAGGGCGATACGAGGGCAGTACTTC	CASSPRDRAIRGQYF
.	TRBV5-4	TRBJ2-3	.	TGTGCCAGCAGCTTGGTACTGAGCACAGATACGCAGTATTTT	CASSLVLSTDTQYF
TRBD1	TRBV29-1	TRBJ1-3	.	TGCAGCGTCTCCAGACGGGACAGTCCTGGAAACACCATATATTTT	CSVSRRDSPGNTIYF
.	TRBV30	TRBJ2-1	.	TGTGCCTGGAGTGTTCTAAATGAGCAGTTCTTC	CAWSVLNEQFF
.	TRBV18	TRBJ1-1	once	TGTGCCAGCTCACAATCGGGACAAAGTGAAGCTTTCTTT	CASSQSGQSEAFF
TRBD1	TRBV5-1	TRBJ1-2	.	TGCGCCAGCAGCACGGGACAGGGAGACTATGGCTACACCTTC	CASSTGQGDYGYTF
.	TRBV7-2	TRBJ1-6	.	TGTGCCAGCAGCCCTAGGCGATCACCCCTCCACTTT	CASSPRRSPLHF
TRBD1	TRBV7-2	TRBJ1-2	.	TGTGCCAGCAGCTACCGACAGGGGGGCTTGTATGGCTACACCTTC	CASSYRQGGLYGYTF
.	TRBV29-1	TRBJ2-7	.	TGCAGCGTTGAAGGGCGGGGCCCCTACGAGCAGTACTTC	CSVEGRGPYEQYF
.	TRBV29-1	TRBJ1-2	.	TGCAGCGTTGTCAGGACCGACTCCTATGGCTACACCTTC	CSVVRTDSYGYTF
TRBD1	TRBV9	TRBJ1-4	.	TGTGCCAGCAGCGTAGAATACCCAGGGGGTGTTAATGAAAAACTGTTTTTT	CASSVEYPGGVNEKLFF
.	TRBV7-2	TRBJ1-1	few	TGTGCCAGCAGCTTAATCGAAAAGGTTTGGGTGGGAGCTTTCTTT	CASSLIEKVWVGAFF
.	TRBV19	TRBJ1-3	.	TGTGCCAGTAGTAAAGACAGACTCTCTGGAAACACCATATATTTT	CASSKDRLSGNTIYF
.	TRBV30	TRBJ2-5	.	TGTGCCTGGAGTGTCCTTCGTAGCCAAGAGACCCAGTACTTC	CAWSVLRSQETQYF
.	TRBV7-9	TRBJ2-4	.	TGTGCCAGCAGCTTTGAGGTTAGCGGCATTCAGTACTTC	CASSFEVSGIQYF
.	TRBV20-1	TRBJ1-2	.	TGCAGTGCCCCCTACAGAGGTGGCTACACCTTC	CSAPYRGGYTF
.	TRBV2	TRBJ2-7	.	TGTGCCAGCAGTGTGGAGCGCAACGAGCAGTACTTC	CASSVERNEQYF
TRBD1	TRBV29-1	TRBJ2-2	.	TGCAGCGCCTCTCCGGGACAGGGGGCATTGGACACCGGGGAGCTGTTTTTT	CSASPGQGALDTGELFF
.	TRBV7-6	TRBJ2-3	.	TGTGCCAGCAGCTTAGATTGGGACACAGATACGCAGTATTTT	CASSLDWDTDTQYF
.	TRBV5-1	TRBJ2-1	.	TGCGCCAGCAGCTTGAGGCAGGGCAGTTACAATGAGCAGTTCTTC	CASSLRQGSYNEQFF
TRBD1	TRBV30	TRBJ2-7	.	TGTGCCTGGGGACAGGGCTACTACGAGCAGTACTTC	CAWGQGYYEQYF
TRBD2	TRBV19	TRBJ2-1	.	TGTGCCACAGGACTAGCGGGGTATTTCTTC	CATGLAGYFF
.	TRBV19	TRBJ1-2	.	TGTGCCAGTAGGAGGAGGGTAAAGGATGGCTACACCTTC	CASRRRVKDGYTF
.	TRBV4-2	TRBJ1-4	.	TGTGCCAGCAGCCAAGGGGGGGAAAAACTGTTTTTT	CASSQGGEKLFF